A single sample gave rise to the 23 T cell receptor beta chains below, sequenced in a study of CD8+ T cells in alopecia areata. Sequencing relied on a cDNA template that was reverse transcribed from extracted RNA. The repertoire was sequenced with immunoSEQ multiplex PCR; TCRdb's copy has only in-frame clones and lacks some. The sample yields 110,000 to 150,000 clones, 86% seen once. The treatment was: oral pan-JAK inhibitor, 5-10 mg twice daily. The starting material was CD8+ T cells sorted from blood, obtained at week 4, from a patient treated with tofacitinib. Receptors were obtained from a human donor with alopecia areata.

The V and J genes are TRBV30 and TRBJ1-4; 7 nucleotides match TRBD1. Germline V gives CDR1 GTSNPN, CDR2 SVGIG (reference sequence). This CDR3 is 15 amino acids long. With V trimmed by 0 bases and J by 7 bases, 8 bases remained unmatched. CDR3 region: CAWSVRDSLREKLFF. The CDR3 coding sequence is TGTGCCTGGAGTGTAAGGGACAGCTTACGTGAAAAACTGTTTTTT.

V is TRBV7-9 and J is TRBJ2-1, with a possible D match to TRBD2 (5 bases). This CDR3 spans 14 amino acids. Germline V gene sequence: CDR1 SEHNR, CDR2 FQNEAQ (reference sequence). Deletions cut 5 bases from V and 8 bases from J, with 16 bases between. The CDR3 region has the DNA TGTGCCAGCAGCAAACCGACCACCGGGGATGAGCAGTTCTTC. Its translation is CASSKPTTGDEQFF.

This rearrangement joins TRBV29-1 to TRBJ2-3, with TRBD2 matching 8 bases. Germline V CDR1 and CDR2: SQVTM, ANQGSEA. The CDR3 extends over 14 amino acids. The ends lost 1 base at V and 5 bases at J; junction bases unmatched: 5. The chain's CDR3 is CSVEGGLAGDTQYF. The DNA of the CDR3 is TGCAGCGTTGAAGGCGGACTAGCAGGAGATACGCAGTATTTT.

In its sample, this clone was seen once. J is TRBJ2-2 and V is TRBV11-2; D gene unclear. V lost 1 base and J 4 bases, leaving 4 bases between the germline ends. CDR1 and CDR2 from the germline V gene are SGHAT and FQNNGV. CDR3 length: 13 residues. In nucleotides, the CDR3 is TGTGCCAGCAGCTTAGCCCTCACCGGGGAGCTGTTTTTT. As protein: CASSLALTGELFF.

The rearrangement joins TRBV27 to TRBJ2-7; 12 bases line up with TRBD2. Unmatched junction bases numbered 8, after V lost 3 bases and J lost 2 bases. The CDR3 sequence is 17 residues long. Looked up from germline, CDR1 is MNHEY and CDR2 is SMNVEV (reference sequence). This chain's CDR3 is CASSLQSLAGGPYEQYF. The CDR3 DNA follows: TGTGCCAGCAGTTTGCAGTCACTAGCGGGGGGTCCCTACGAGCAGTACTTC.

Written as DNA, the CDR3 is TGTGCCAGCAGTGGGACACACCAAGAGACCCAGTACTTC. This encodes CASSGTHQETQYF. This chain uses TRBV2 with TRBJ2-5, with a weak D call TRBD1 (5 bases). V was shortened by 4 bases and J by 0 bases, with 6 bases between the two germline ends. The CDR3 length is 13 residues. The germline V gene has CDR1 SNHLY and CDR2 FYNNEI.

This clone was seen only once. The chain combines TRBV5-1 with TRBJ2-7; weak D call: TRBD2 (7 bases). Germline V CDR1 and CDR2: SGHRS, YFSETQ. The V and J ends lost 0 bases and 5 bases respectively, with 12 bases between them. CDR3 length equals 14 residues. The CDR3 here is CASSLGEGQNEQYF. The CDR3 DNA reads TGCGCCAGCAGCTTGGGGGAGGGACAAAACGAGCAGTACTTC.

V gene TRBV29-1 combines with J gene TRBJ1-2; tentatively, D is TRBD1 (6 bases). The V gene lost 3 bases and the J gene lost 5 bases, with 13 bases spanning the gap. Per the germline V gene, CDR1 is SQVTM and CDR2 is ANQGSEA. This CDR3 is 13 amino acids long. The CDR3 DNA follows: TGCAGCGTTGATGGGGGCGCACGGTATGGCTACACCTTC. It encodes CSVDGGARYGYTF.

The CDR3 coding sequence is TGTGCCAGCAGCTTTGGCCAAGTCGAAGCTTTCTTT. Encoded protein: CASSFGQVEAFF. The rearrangement joins TRBV7-9 to TRBJ1-1; no reliable D call. Germline-derived CDR1 and CDR2 are SEHNR and FQNEAQ (reference sequence). Trimming stripped 3 bases from V and 8 bases from J, with 10 bases between. The length of the CDR3 is 12 residues.

The chain joins TRBV7-8 to TRBJ2-5, with 7 nucleotides matching TRBD2. V shed 6 bases, J shed 0 bases, and the junction held 7 bases outside the gene matches. This CDR3 comprises 15 residues. Germline V gene lookup returns CDR1 SGHVS and CDR2 FQNEAQ. CDR3 residues: CASSTSDLYQETQYF. The CDR3 DNA sequence: TGTGCCAGCAGTACTAGCGACTTGTACCAAGAGACCCAGTACTTC.

V usage is TRBV28 and J usage is TRBJ2-1; D gene uncertain. This CDR3 comprises 13 residues. V was cut by 7 bases and J by 3 bases, with 10 bases left in between. CDR1 is MDHEN, CDR2 SYDVKM, per germline. CDR3 nucleotide sequence: TGTGCCAGCACTTTGGGTTACTACAATGAGCAGTTCTTC. Protein product: CASTLGYYNEQFF. The full variable domain, its missing parts supplied by reference TRBV28 and TRBJ2-1, is DVKVTQSSRYLVKRTGEKVFLECVQDMDHENMFWYRQDPGLGLRLIYFSYDVKMKEKGDIPEGYSVSREKKERFSLILESASTNQTSMYLCASTLGYYNEQFFGPGTRLTVL.

The chain links TRBV29-1 to TRBJ2-1, with D tentatively TRBD2 (5 bases). The CDR3 is 16 residues long. Deletions cut 2 bases from V and 7 bases from J, with 21 bases between. Germline V gives CDR1 SQVTM, CDR2 ANQGSEA. The CDR3, as DNA: TGCAGCGTTGAATTTTTAGGAGACTCCCCGGGGAATGAGCAGTTCTTC. Translation gives CSVEFLGDSPGNEQFF.

The table lists this clone with a few counts. The V call is TRBV5-1, the J call TRBJ2-1, with D possibly TRBD2 on 6 matching bases. Germline lookup yields CDR1 SGHRS and CDR2 YFSETQ. There are 16 residues in the CDR3. V was shortened by 4 bases and J by 1 base, with 15 bases between the two germline ends. The CDR3 region has the DNA TGCGCCAGCAGCCCCATTGGAGCGGGTTCCTACAATGAGCAGTTCTTC. Translating gives CASSPIGAGSYNEQFF.

By sample fraction, this clone is medium-sized. This CDR3 is CASSPTGQSNSPLHF. As DNA, the CDR3 is TGTGCCAGCAGCCCAACCGGCCAATCTAATTCACCCCTCCACTTT. The chain joins TRBV7-9 to TRBJ1-6; D not certain. The CDR3 sequence is 15 residues long. Germline assignment: CDR1 SEHNR and CDR2 FQNEAQ (reference sequence). With 5 bases removed from V and 6 bases from J, the gap between germline ends came to 14 bases.

The V gene is TRBV4-1, the J gene TRBJ2-7; D possibly matches TRBD1 or TRBD2 (5 bases each). With 3 bases removed from V and 0 bases from J, the gap between germline ends came to 15 bases. The CDR3 covers 16 residues. Germline CDR1 MGHRA, CDR2 YSYEKL. Written as DNA, the CDR3 is TGCGCCAGCAGCCAGCCATCGGGGCTGGGCTCCTACGAGCAGTACTTC. Protein sequence: CASSQPSGLGSYEQYF.

V is TRBV29-1 and J is TRBJ2-1; D is possibly TRBD1 or TRBD2 (6 bases each). V lost 4 bases and J 4 bases, leaving 20 bases between the germline ends. The CDR3 extends over 16 amino acids. From germline, CDR1 is SQVTM and CDR2 ANQGSEA. The CDR3 nucleotides are TGCAGCGTTGTAGGCATAGGGGGGTCACAATACAATGAGCAGTTCTTC. It yields the protein CSVVGIGGSQYNEQFF.

The rearrangement joins TRBV27 to TRBJ2-7; D is unresolved. Germline CDR1 and CDR2: MNHEY and SMNVEV (reference sequence). This CDR3 is built from 11 residues. The ends were cut back, 5 bases at V and 6 bases at J, with 8 bases in the middle. In nucleotides, the CDR3 is TGTGCCAGCAGTAGCCCCATCGAGCAGTACTTC. Translated: CASSSPIEQYF.

The gene calls are TRBV6-5 and TRBJ1-3; unclear D gene. V shed 4 bases and J shed 4 bases, with 2 bases lying between them. Per germline, CDR1 MNHEY and CDR2 SVGAGI. This CDR3 is 11 amino acids long. CDR3 amino acids: CASSWGNTIYF. CDR3 DNA sequence: TGTGCCAGCAGTTGGGGAAACACCATATATTTT.

This clone was seen only once. The chain recombines TRBV2 with TRBJ2-6, with 9 bases lining up with TRBD1. This CDR3 is 20 amino acids long. The V segment lost 0 bases and the J segment 0 bases; nucleotides outside the gene matches: 9. The germline CDR1 and CDR2 sequences are SNHLY and FYNNEI. The CDR3: CASSEAGTGREDSGANVLTF. The CDR3 DNA reads as TGTGCCAGCAGTGAAGCCGGGACAGGGCGAGAGGACTCTGGGGCCAACGTCCTGACTTTC.

This chain uses TRBV29-1 with TRBJ2-2; 7 nucleotides agree with TRBD2. The CDR3 is 13 amino acids. Germline V gene lookup returns CDR1 SQVTM and CDR2 ANQGSEA. DNA of the CDR3: TGCACCGCCCGGGGGGCGAACACCGGGGAGCTGTTTTTT. Amino acid sequence: CTARGANTGELFF.

CDR3: CATSRVGGESSGANVLTF. CDR3 in DNA: TGTGCCACCAGCAGAGTCGGCGGGGAGAGCTCTGGGGCCAACGTCCTGACTTTC. V gene TRBV15 combines with J gene TRBJ2-6, with D possibly matching TRBD2 (6 bases). The V and J ends lost 1 base and 0 bases respectively, with 13 bases between them. This CDR3 contains 18 residues. Germline V gives CDR1 LNHNV, CDR2 YYDKDF (reference sequence).

The chain is built from TRBV9 and TRBJ2-1; weak D call: TRBD1 (5 bases). CDR1 and CDR2 from the germline V gene are SGDLS and YYNGEE. V was pared by 3 bases and J by 4 bases, with 11 bases between. This CDR3 spans 14 amino acids. The CDR3 sequence: CASSAPDSYNEQFF. CDR3 sequence (DNA): TGTGCCAGCAGCGCCCCAGACAGTTACAATGAGCAGTTCTTC.

This clone was seen a single time. V is TRBV27 and J is TRBJ2-7; D possibly corresponds to TRBD2 (5 bases). Per germline, CDR1 MNHEY and CDR2 SMNVEV (reference sequence). This CDR3 contains 13 residues. V was trimmed by 5 bases and J by 2 bases, leaving 10 bases between them. As DNA, the CDR3 is TGTGCCAGCAGTCAAGGACTCCCCTACGAGCAGTACTTC. Residues: CASSQGLPYEQYF.